A single sample is the source of the 21 T cell receptor beta chains below, sequenced in a study of PD-L1 blockade in urothelial cancer. Sequencing was performed with immunoSEQ multiplex PCR; in TCRdb, only in-frame clones are kept and a portion is missing. The sample carries 55,000 to 70,000 clones, roughly four fifths recorded once. The specimen was PBMCs, collected around atezolizumab (anti-PD-L1) treatment. These receptors all come from a man between 70 and 80 years old with urothelial cancer.

This chain links TRBV6-1 with TRBJ2-2, with TRBD2 identical over 12 bases. The CDR3 length is 14 residues. The V gene's germline CDR1 is MNHNS and CDR2 SASEGT. The J segment lost 8 bases and the V segment lost 6 bases, leaving 4 bases of the junction unmatched. The CDR3 DNA reads as TGTGCCAGCAGCTGGACTAGCGGGACGGGGGAGCTGTTTTTT. Protein product: CASSWTSGTGELFF.

V and J are TRBV2 and TRBJ2-1, with a tentative D call TRBD2 (5 bases). The length of the CDR3 is 14 residues. Germline V gives CDR1 SNHLY, CDR2 FYNNEI. Trimming took 2 bases from V and 1 from J, leaving 6 bases between them. CDR3 nucleotide sequence: TGTGCCAGCAGTGAACGGGAATCCTACAATGAGCAGTTCTTC. Its protein is CASSERESYNEQFF. Full variable domain (missing parts from reference TRBV2 and TRBJ2-1): EPEVTQTPSHQVTQMGQEVILRCVPISNHLYFYWYRQILGQKVEFLVSFYNNEISEKSEIFDDQFSVERPDGSNFTLKIRSTKLEDSAMYFCASSERESYNEQFFGPGTRLTVL.

The V and J genes are TRBV6-1 and TRBJ2-2; 8 positions agree with TRBD1. The CDR3 sequence is 14 residues long. Germline V CDR1 and CDR2: MNHNS, SASEGT. V shed 7 bases, J shed 1 base, and the junction held 2 bases outside the gene matches. CDR3 sequence: CASIGTGNTGELFF. The CDR3 DNA is TGTGCCAGCATAGGGACAGGGAACACCGGGGAGCTGTTTTTT.

V and J are TRBV11-2 and TRBJ2-2; D uncertain. V gave up 7 bases and J gave up 1 base, with 10 bases separating them. The CDR3 is made up of 14 amino acids. Germline-derived CDR1 and CDR2 are SGHAT and FQNNGV. The CDR3 DNA reads TGTGCCAGCATCGAGCGATGGAACACCGGGGAGCTGTTTTTT. It codes for CASIERWNTGELFF.

This rearrangement joins TRBV6-1 to TRBJ2-7; D is perhaps TRBD1 (6 bases). CDR1 is MNHNS and CDR2 is SASEGT in the germline V gene. V was trimmed by 4 bases and J by 0 bases, leaving 16 bases between them. The CDR3 has 16 residues. The CDR3, as DNA: TGTGCCAGCAGTGGGAGAGTGGGGGCCACCTCCTACGAGCAGTACTTC. Its protein is CASSGRVGATSYEQYF.

The sample holds a few counts of this clone. The chain employs TRBV4-2 and TRBJ1-1; D possibly corresponds to TRBD1 (6 bases). Trimming left V 3 bases short and J 1 base short, with 12 bases between. The CDR3 has 15 residues. Per germline, CDR1 LGHNA and CDR2 YNFKEQ. In DNA, the CDR3 is TGTGCCAGCAGCCAGCAAACAGGGAGGAACACTGAAGCTTTCTTT. This sequence encodes CASSQQTGRNTEAFF.

This clone was picked up a small number of times. The CDR3 region is CASSQDPAGGWTGELFF. Here the CDR3 DNA reads TGTGCCAGCAGCCAAGATCCAGCGGGAGGGTGGACCGGGGAGCTGTTTTTT. The chain joins TRBV4-2 to TRBJ2-2; 10 bases agree with TRBD2. There are 17 residues in the CDR3. With V trimmed by 0 bases and J by 5 bases, 6 bases remained unmatched. Per the germline V gene, CDR1 is LGHNA and CDR2 is YNFKEQ.

The rearrangement links TRBV30 to TRBJ2-1; 9 nucleotides line up with TRBD2. From germline, CDR1 is GTSNPN and CDR2 SVGIG (reference sequence). Unmatched junction bases numbered 15, after V lost 3 bases and J lost 3 bases. This CDR3 region has 18 residues. CDR3 coding DNA: TGTGCCTGGAGCCGCACCGATAGCGGGAGCATCCTCTACAATGAGCAGTTCTTC. As protein: CAWSRTDSGSILYNEQFF.

The rearrangement joins TRBV2 to TRBJ2-3, with D perhaps TRBD2 (5 bases). The V and J ends lost 6 bases and 4 bases respectively, with 17 bases between them. The CDR3 has 15 residues. From germline, CDR1 is SNHLY and CDR2 FYNNEI. The chain's CDR3 is CASRLGLGKADTQYF. The CDR3 DNA is TGTGCCAGCAGGTTAGGACTGGGTAAGGCAGATACGCAGTATTTT.

The chain is built from TRBV6-6 and TRBJ2-6, with D unresolved. This CDR3 spans 15 amino acids. CDR1 and CDR2 from the germline V gene are MNHNY and SVGAGI (reference sequence). V lost 5 bases to trimming and J lost 0 bases, with 8 bases between them. The CDR3 coding sequence is TGTGCCAGCAGTCGAACTCACTCTGGGGCCAACGTCCTGACTTTC. Its translation: CASSRTHSGANVLTF.

This rearrangement joins TRBV7-6 to TRBJ2-5, with a weak D call TRBD1 (6 bases). From germline, CDR1 is SGHVS and CDR2 FNYEAQ. The CDR3 loop spans 16 amino acids. Trimming took off 1 base at V and 4 bases at J, with 16 bases between the two ends. The CDR3 region is CASSLGVGAGPETQYF. CDR3 bases: TGTGCCAGCAGCTTAGGCGTGGGGGCGGGCCCAGAGACCCAGTACTTC.

V is TRBV6-5 and J is TRBJ1-5; D may be TRBD1 (5 bases). CDR1 and CDR2 (germline): MNHEY, SVGAGI. V shed 0 bases and J shed 2 bases, with 5 bases lying between them. The CDR3 totals 14 residues. CDR3 residues: CASSYSGGNQPQHF. The CDR3 nucleotides read TGTGCCAGCAGTTACTCAGGGGGCAATCAGCCCCAGCATTTT.

The chain employs TRBV7-2 and TRBJ2-1; 7 positions match TRBD2. The V gene end was trimmed by 3 bases and the J gene end by 2 bases; junction bases not matched to a gene: 4. This CDR3 is built from 15 residues. Germline V gene data show CDR1 as SGHTA and CDR2 as FQGNSA. The CDR3 region has the DNA TGTGCCAGCAGCTTTAGCGGGCAAACCTACAATGAGCAGTTCTTC. Amino acids: CASSFSGQTYNEQFF.

The chain has TRBV2 and TRBJ2-1; perhaps TRBD1 as D (5 bases). Germline CDR1 and CDR2: SNHLY and FYNNEI. CDR3 size: 17 residues. V was shortened by 2 bases and J by 5 bases, with 19 bases between the two germline ends. CDR3 in amino acids: CASSENPAGWRNNEQFF. The CDR3 nucleotides are TGTGCCAGCAGTGAAAACCCGGCAGGGTGGCGGAACAATGAGCAGTTCTTC. The whole variable domain, remainder taken from reference TRBV2 and TRBJ2-1, is EPEVTQTPSHQVTQMGQEVILRCVPISNHLYFYWYRQILGQKVEFLVSFYNNEISEKSEIFDDQFSVERPDGSNFTLKIRSTKLEDSAMYFCASSENPAGWRNNEQFFGPGTRLTVL.

This clone was seen more than once but under ten times. The chain recombines TRBV15 with TRBJ2-7; TRBD1 aligns across 9 bases. The V gene end was trimmed by 3 bases and the J gene end by 5 bases; junction bases not matched to a gene: 8. The CDR3 is 15 residues long. Looked up from germline, CDR1 is LNHNV and CDR2 is YYDKDF (reference sequence). In nucleotides, the CDR3 is TGTGCCACCAGCAGGAGCTCCGGGACAGGGCACGAGCAGTACTTC. Amino acid sequence: CATSRSSGTGHEQYF.

The chain links TRBV7-9 to TRBJ2-1, with TRBD2 matching 8 bases. J lost 0 bases, V lost 5 bases, and 6 bases had no gene match. Germline V CDR1 and CDR2: SEHNR, FQNEAQ (reference sequence). CDR3 length: 16 residues. The CDR3 loop is CASSPRSGGSYNEQFF. CDR3 DNA sequence: TGTGCCAGCAGCCCGAGGAGCGGGGGCTCCTACAATGAGCAGTTCTTC.

This CDR3 is CASSLGSAEQETQYF. The CDR3 bases are TGTGCCAGCAGCTTAGGTTCAGCGGAGCAAGAGACCCAGTACTTC. This rearrangement joins TRBV7-9 to TRBJ2-5; tentative D call: TRBD2 (5 bases). The germline V and J ends were trimmed by 1 base and 2 bases, with 11 bases remaining between them. CDR3 size: 15 residues. In germline, CDR1 is SEHNR, CDR2 FQNEAQ (reference sequence).

The chain couples TRBV28 to TRBJ1-1; 7 nucleotides line up with TRBD1. CDR1 is MDHEN and CDR2 is SYDVKM in the germline V gene. Unmatched junction bases numbered 6, after V lost 0 bases and J lost 8 bases. The CDR3 length is 14 residues. DNA of the CDR3: TGTGCCAGCAGTTTATGGACAGGGAGGATGGAAGCTTTCTTT. Translating it yields CASSLWTGRMEAFF. Filled out from reference TRBV28 and TRBJ1-1, the complete variable domain reads DVKVTQSSRYLVKRTGEKVFLECVQDMDHENMFWYRQDPGLGLRLIYFSYDVKMKEKGDIPEGYSVSREKKERFSLILESASTNQTSMYLCASSLWTGRMEAFFGQGTRLTVV.

The chain is built from TRBV2 and TRBJ2-1; D unclear. Germline V CDR1 and CDR2: SNHLY, FYNNEI. This CDR3 is 15 amino acids long. V was cut by 2 bases and J by 0 bases, with 8 bases left in between. The CDR3 DNA reads as TGTGCCAGCAGTGAAATGCTGAGCTCCTACAATGAGCAGTTCTTC. Its translation is CASSEMLSSYNEQFF.

This chain connects TRBV29-1 to TRBJ2-1; 10 nucleotides align to TRBD2. CDR3 length: 13 amino acids. Germline V gene sequence: CDR1 SQVTM, CDR2 ANQGSEA. Losses at the gene ends were 6 bases for V and 10 bases for J; bases not matched to a gene: 9. CDR3 protein: CSVRLAGVWEQFF. CDR3 sequence (DNA): TGCAGCGTCCGCCTAGCGGGAGTATGGGAGCAGTTCTTC.

The rearrangement uses TRBV7-8 and TRBJ1-4; 8 positions agree with TRBD1. The V gene's germline CDR1 is SGHVS and CDR2 FQNEAQ. The CDR3 covers 13 residues. Trimming removed 3 bases from V and 10 bases from J; junction bases left unmatched: 4. CDR3 sequence (DNA): TGTGCCAGCAGCTTGGACAGGGTGGGAAAACTGTTTTTT. Protein: CASSLDRVGKLFF.